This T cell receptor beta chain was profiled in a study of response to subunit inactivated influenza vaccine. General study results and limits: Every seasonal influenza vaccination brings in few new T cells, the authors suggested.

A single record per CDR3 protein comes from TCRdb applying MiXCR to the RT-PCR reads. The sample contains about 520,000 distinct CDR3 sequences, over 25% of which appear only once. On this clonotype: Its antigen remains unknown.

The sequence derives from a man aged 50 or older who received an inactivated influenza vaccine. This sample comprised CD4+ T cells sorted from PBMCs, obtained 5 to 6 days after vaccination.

CDR3 residues: CSARDTSNTEAFF. As DNA, the CDR3 is TGCAGCGCAAGGGACACTTCGAACACTGAAGCTTTCTTT. V is TRBV29-1 and J is TRBJ1-1; D possibly corresponds to TRBD1 (6 bases). V was cut by 7 bases and J by 1 base, with 13 bases left in between. This CDR3 contains 13 residues. Germline V gene lookup returns CDR1 SQVTM and CDR2 ANQGSEA.